This T cell receptor (beta chain) stems from a study of control samples from healthy donors and cancer patients. V lost 5 bases and J 4 bases, leaving 3 bases between the germline ends. The CDR3 consists of 11 residues. Germline-derived CDR1 and CDR2 are KGHDR and SFDVKD. The method was immunoSEQ multiplex PCR; TCRdb's version includes in-frame clones alone and lacks a portion of them. The sample has 150,000 or so clones, 85% to 95% seen once. The specimen sequenced was blood. The V call is TRBV24-1, the J call TRBJ2-3; D remains unclear. The clonotype was recovered from a man aged 40-49 years in good health. The CDR3 protein is CATSAADTQYF. CDR3 in DNA: TGTGCCACCAGTGCAGCAGATACGCAGTATTTT.